The 28 T cell receptor beta chains below come from one sample, sequenced in a study of blood T cell repertoires in COVID-19. Produced via immunoSEQ multiplex PCR; TCRdb's table is partial and in-frame only. This table has roughly 100,000 clones, roughly 87% appearing once. Sequencing used peripheral blood. The receptors come from a human donor in a cohort sampled during active COVID-19.

This rearrangement joins TRBV2 to TRBJ2-3, with D unresolved. V lost 3 bases and J lost 2, with 9 bases in between. This CDR3 contains 14 residues. From germline, CDR1 is SNHLY and CDR2 FYNNEI. The CDR3 DNA is TGTGCCAGCAGTGAGGGCAGGTTCACAGATACGCAGTATTTT. This codes for CASSEGRFTDTQYF.

V gene TRBV27 combines with J gene TRBJ2-1; TRBD2 matches 9 bases. CDR1 MNHEY and CDR2 SMNVEV come from the germline V gene (reference sequence). The CDR3 is made up of 17 amino acids. Trimming at V came to 5 bases and at J to 8 bases, leaving 16 bases not matched to a gene. The CDR3 protein is CASSPLPGLAGGHEQFF. The CDR3 DNA reads TGTGCCAGCAGTCCCCTCCCGGGACTAGCAGGCGGCCATGAGCAGTTCTTC.

This clone appeared once. V is TRBV5-8 and J is TRBJ2-7; 10 positions match TRBD1. V was clipped by 3 bases and J by 2 bases; unmatched bases: 5. The germline V gene encodes CDR1 SGHTS and CDR2 YDEGEE. The CDR3 consists of 15 residues. Written as DNA, the CDR3 is TGTGCCAGCAGCTCCCGGGACAGGGGACCCTACGAGCAGTACTTC. This encodes CASSSRDRGPYEQYF.

For the CDR3, the DNA is TGTGCCAGCAGTTTTGGGGTCAGGGTTCAAGAGACCCAGTACTTC. Translated, it gives CASSFGVRVQETQYF. The rearrangement uses TRBV6-5 and TRBJ2-5; possible D gene TRBD1, 5 bases. The CDR3 spans 15 residues. Trimming left V 4 bases short and J 2 bases short, with 14 bases between. The germline CDR1 and CDR2 sequences are MNHEY and SVGAGI.

The CDR3 DNA reads TGTGCCAGCAGTGACCAGTGGACAGGGGAAAGCAATGAGCAGTTCTTC. This codes for CASSDQWTGESNEQFF. The chain couples TRBV6-4 to TRBJ2-1; 9 bases match TRBD1. After removal of 2 bases from V and 6 bases from J, the junction contained 8 bases not matched to a gene. Germline V CDR1 and CDR2: MRHNA, SNTAGT. The CDR3 spans 16 residues.

This clone was recorded a few times. This chain uses TRBV11-2 with TRBJ2-7; unclear D gene. The CDR3 covers 12 residues. Trimming took off 2 bases at V and 3 bases at J, with 5 bases between the two ends. Germline V gives CDR1 SGHAT, CDR2 FQNNGV. CDR3 sequence: CASSLTGYEQYF. The CDR3 DNA reads TGTGCCAGCAGCTTAACGGGCTACGAGCAGTACTTC.

The CDR3 DNA reads TGTGCCAGCAGCTTAAGACTAGCGGGGGCCGATTACTACGAGCAGTACTTC. It specifies CASSLRLAGADYYEQYF. The chain is built from TRBV7-3 and TRBJ2-7, with 12 bases matching TRBD2. The J segment lost 3 bases and the V segment lost 1 base, leaving 7 bases of the junction unmatched. CDR1 SGHTA and CDR2 FQGTGA come from the germline V gene. This CDR3 comprises 17 residues. Full variable domain (remainder filled in from reference TRBV7-3 and TRBJ2-7): GAGVSQTPSNKVTEKGKYVELRCDPISGHTALYWYRQSLGQGPEFLIYFQGTGAADDSGLPNDRFFAVRPEGSVSTLKIQRTERGDSAVYLCASSLRLAGADYYEQYFGPGTRLTVT.

The gene calls are TRBV5-6 and TRBJ1-4; 8 positions agree with TRBD1. From germline, CDR1 is SGHDT and CDR2 YYEEEE. V was pared by 4 bases and J by 6 bases, with 11 bases of the junction left unmatched. The CDR3 contains 16 residues. The CDR3 spells CASSLAGAGGDEKLFF. CDR3 nucleotide sequence: TGTGCCAGCAGCCTTGCAGGGGCAGGGGGCGATGAAAAACTGTTTTTT. Based on the CDR3 plus reference TRBV5-6 and TRBJ1-4, the full variable domain is DAGVTQSPTHLIKTRGQQVTLRCSPKSGHDTVSWYQQALGQGPQFIFQYYEEEERQRGNFPDRFSGHQFPNYSSELNVNALLLGDSALYLCASSLAGAGGDEKLFFGSGTQLSVL.

This clone has just a few counts. The rearrangement uses TRBV4-2 and TRBJ2-7; 10 bases are shared with TRBD1. This CDR3 is 14 amino acids long. The ends lost 6 bases at V and 2 bases at J; junction bases unmatched: 4. Germline-derived CDR1 and CDR2 are LGHNA and YNFKEQ. CDR3 bases: TGTGCCAGCAGTTATGGACAGGGGGCCTACGAGCAGTACTTC. Its translation: CASSYGQGAYEQYF.

The genes are TRBV28 and TRBJ2-3; 8 bases match TRBD1. The CDR3 spans 16 residues. Germline V gives CDR1 MDHEN, CDR2 SYDVKM. The V gene end was trimmed by 5 bases and the J gene end by 4 bases; junction bases not matched to a gene: 11. The CDR3 DNA is TGTGCCAGCAGTAAAAGGACAGGGAGTTTGTCAGATACGCAGTATTTT. Translating it yields CASSKRTGSLSDTQYF.

The rearrangement uses TRBV27 and TRBJ2-7; possible D gene TRBD2, 6 bases. V was shortened by 6 bases and J by 2 bases, with 11 bases between the two germline ends. Germline V CDR1 and CDR2: MNHEY, SMNVEV (reference sequence). The CDR3 spans 13 residues. The CDR3 DNA reads TGTGCCAGCAGCCGAGCTAGCGCCTACGAGCAGTACTTC. Translation: CASSRASAYEQYF.

The rearrangement uses TRBV25-1 and TRBJ2-2; D call uncertain. The germline V gene has CDR1 MGHDK and CDR2 SYGVNS. Trimming took 2 bases from V and 1 from J, leaving 8 bases between them. CDR3 length: 15 residues. The CDR3 sequence: CASSELRRNTGELFF. The CDR3 DNA reads as TGTGCCAGCAGTGAACTGCGGCGGAACACCGGGGAGCTGTTTTTT.

This CDR3 is CASSSRVEQPQHF. The DNA for the CDR3 is TGTGCCAGTAGTTCTCGGGTGGAGCAGCCCCAGCATTTT. The rearrangement uses TRBV19 and TRBJ1-5; unclear D gene. The CDR3 is made up of 13 amino acids. Trimming removed 5 bases from V and 7 bases from J, with 12 bases in between. Germline CDR1 reads LNHDA; CDR2 reads SQIVND (reference sequence).

This clone was detected once. The chain recombines TRBV4-2 with TRBJ2-1; the D is unclear. Trimming took off 4 bases at V and 6 bases at J, with 25 bases between the two ends. The CDR3 is made up of 18 amino acids. From germline, CDR1 is LGHNA and CDR2 YNFKEQ. The CDR3 loop is CASSRHLTLTSRFNEQFF. The CDR3 coding sequence is TGTGCCAGCAGCCGACATCTGACATTAACGTCACGCTTCAATGAGCAGTTCTTC.

The V gene is TRBV11-2, the J gene TRBJ1-2, with 9 bases identical to TRBD1. After removal of 3 bases from V and 8 bases from J, the junction contained 7 bases not matched to a gene. The CDR3 extends over 14 amino acids. CDR1 is SGHAT and CDR2 is FQNNGV in the germline V gene. The DNA for the CDR3 is TGTGCCAGCAGCTTCTGGGGACAGGGCAGAGGCTACACCTTC. Encoded protein: CASSFWGQGRGYTF.

Only one count was recorded for this clone. The V call is TRBV19, the J call TRBJ2-7; the match to TRBD1 covers 9 bases. Unmatched junction bases numbered 4, after V lost 3 bases and J lost 7 bases. In germline, CDR1 is LNHDA, CDR2 SQIVND (reference sequence). The CDR3 covers 13 residues. CDR3 sequence: CASSIDRGGEQYF. CDR3 DNA sequence: TGTGCCAGTAGTATCGACAGGGGGGGAGAGCAGTACTTC.

The V call is TRBV7-2, the J call TRBJ2-7; 7 nucleotides align to TRBD2. Germline loops: CDR1 SGHTA, CDR2 FQGNSA. J lost 0 bases, V lost 8 bases, and 19 bases had no gene match. This CDR3 region has 18 residues. CDR3 bases: TGTGCCAGCGGCAATGCGCTGGGGGGGAACAAGAGCTCCTACGAGCAGTACTTC. Its protein is CASGNALGGNKSSYEQYF.

The V call is TRBV21-1, the J call TRBJ1-2; the table calls TRBD1, which could not be checked here. TRBV21-1 counts as a pseudogene. The CDR3 length is 17 residues. CDR3 loop: CASGPPRQGKTIYGYTF. CDR3 DNA sequence: TGTGCCAGCGGGCCACCCCGGCAGGGGAAGACTATCTATGGCTACACCTTC.

This clone has a handful of counts. DNA of the CDR3: TGTGCCAGTACGGAACAGGGAGATGCGTCCTATGGCTACACCTTC. It specifies CASTEQGDASYGYTF. The J gene is TRBJ1-2, the V gene TRBV19, with D possibly TRBD1 on 6 matching bases. The CDR3 runs to 15 residues. Trimming removed 7 bases at V and 4 bases at J, with 19 bases between. Germline assignment: CDR1 LNHDA and CDR2 SQIVND (reference sequence). Complete variable domain (other parts from reference TRBV19 and TRBJ1-2): DGGITQSPKYLFRKEGQNVTLSCEQNLNHDAMYWYRQDPGQGLRLIYYSQIVNDFQKGDIAEGYSVSREKKESFPLTVTSAQKNPTAFYLCASTEQGDASYGYTFGSGTRLTVV.

The chain employs TRBV6-5 and TRBJ2-3, with 9 nucleotides matching TRBD1. V shed 8 bases and J 3 bases; nucleotides not matched to a gene: 9. This CDR3 comprises 15 residues. Looked up from germline, CDR1 is MNHEY and CDR2 is SVGAGI. The CDR3 loop is CASARDRVGTDTQYF. As DNA, the CDR3 is TGTGCCAGCGCCCGGGACAGGGTTGGGACAGATACGCAGTATTTT.

This chain uses TRBV27 with TRBJ1-4, with 7 bases aligning to TRBD1. Germline CDR1 and CDR2: MNHEY and SMNVEV (reference sequence). CDR3 length: 13 residues. V lost 3 bases and J lost 8; bases outside the gene matches: 3. The CDR3 sequence is CASSFTGVEKLFF. CDR3 in DNA: TGTGCCAGCAGTTTCACAGGGGTGGAAAAACTGTTTTTT.

The chain uses TRBV6-5 and TRBJ1-1; unclear D gene. CDR1 is MNHEY, CDR2 SVGAGI, per germline. V shed 0 bases and J shed 1 base, with 9 bases lying between them. The CDR3 is made up of 15 amino acids. The CDR3 region has the DNA TGTGCCAGCAGTTACTCCTTTGGAGGGAACACTGAAGCTTTCTTT. Encoded protein: CASSYSFGGNTEAFF.

The chain combines TRBV5-4 with TRBJ1-2; D not certain. There are 12 residues in the CDR3. Trimming pared 4 bases from V and 10 bases from J, leaving 14 bases between. Germline-derived CDR1 and CDR2 are SGHNT and YYREEE (reference sequence). CDR3 amino acids: CASSQMSQDYTF. In DNA, the CDR3 is TGTGCCAGCAGCCAGATGAGCCAGGACTACACCTTC.

The chain uses TRBV5-6 and TRBJ2-7; TRBD1 agrees at 9 bases. Germline V gene data show CDR1 as SGHDT and CDR2 as YYEEEE. Trimming at V came to 4 bases and at J to 1 base, leaving 6 bases not matched to a gene. The CDR3 has 15 residues. CDR3 loop: CASSKLTGGSYEQYF. The CDR3 DNA reads as TGTGCCAGCAGCAAATTGACAGGGGGTTCCTACGAGCAGTACTTC.

V usage is TRBV5-8 and J usage is TRBJ2-1, with D hard to call. The V end was cut by 4 bases, the J end by 5 bases, with 13 bases between. The CDR3 loop spans 14 amino acids. Germline assignment: CDR1 SGHTS and CDR2 YDEGEE. The CDR3 protein is CASSPGSYHNEQFF. CDR3 sequence (DNA): TGTGCCAGCAGCCCCGGTTCTTATCACAATGAGCAGTTCTTC.

The chain recombines TRBV10-1 with TRBJ2-2, with D perhaps matching TRBD1 (6 bases). Trimming stripped 2 bases from V and 1 base from J, with 17 bases between. The CDR3 runs to 18 residues. The V gene's germline CDR1 is WNHNN and CDR2 SYGVQD (reference sequence). The CDR3 DNA reads as TGCGCCAGCAGTGAGACCTCATCAAGGACAGAGAACACCGGGGAGCTGTTTTTT. Its translation: CASSETSSRTENTGELFF.

The chain uses TRBV5-1 and TRBJ1-1; the match to TRBD1 covers 8 bases. CDR1 is SGHRS and CDR2 is YFSETQ in the germline V gene. V dropped 4 bases and J dropped 0; count of bases not matched to a gene: 14. This CDR3 is 18 amino acids long. The CDR3 loop is CASSLIWRRDRLNTEAFF. The DNA of the CDR3 is TGCGCCAGCAGCCTGATATGGCGTAGGGACAGGCTGAACACTGAAGCTTTCTTT.

The chain joins TRBV6-2 or TRBV6-3 to TRBJ2-7; 8 bases match TRBD1. J was trimmed by 3 bases and V by 2 bases; bases with no gene match: 6. The CDR3 totals 15 residues. The germline gives CDR1 MNHEY, CDR2 SVGEGT. CDR3 in amino acids: CASSYGTGMDYEQYF. DNA of the CDR3: TGTGCCAGCAGTTACGGGACAGGTATGGACTACGAGCAGTACTTC.